This record covers a single T cell receptor beta chain. Its antigen remains unknown. Here immunoSEQ multiplex PCR was the method, and the copy in TCRdb shows in-frame clones only, minus some. The sample carries approximately 90,000 clones, over 75% recorded once. This sample is part of a study of glioma-infiltrating T cells after dendritic cell vaccination. The CDR3 has 15 amino acids. Losses at the gene ends were 4 bases for V and 6 bases for J; bases not matched to a gene: 6. Looked up from germline, CDR1 is MGHRA and CDR2 is YSYEKL. Study conclusions and caveats: Higher pretreatment TIL content predicted longer progression-free time and survival.

This sample's time point: after dendritic cell vaccination, including at tumor progression/relapse. No glioblastoma patient carried an isocitrate dehydrogenase mutation. The V gene is TRBV4-1, the J gene TRBJ1-5, with TRBD1 matching over 10 bases. The sample here was blood, taken after dendritic cell vaccination. This receptor was taken from a human donor with glioblastoma. CDR3 sequence (DNA): TGCGCCAGCAGCCTCGGGACAGGGGAAATTCAGCCCCAGCATTTT. Its translation is CASSLGTGEIQPQHF.